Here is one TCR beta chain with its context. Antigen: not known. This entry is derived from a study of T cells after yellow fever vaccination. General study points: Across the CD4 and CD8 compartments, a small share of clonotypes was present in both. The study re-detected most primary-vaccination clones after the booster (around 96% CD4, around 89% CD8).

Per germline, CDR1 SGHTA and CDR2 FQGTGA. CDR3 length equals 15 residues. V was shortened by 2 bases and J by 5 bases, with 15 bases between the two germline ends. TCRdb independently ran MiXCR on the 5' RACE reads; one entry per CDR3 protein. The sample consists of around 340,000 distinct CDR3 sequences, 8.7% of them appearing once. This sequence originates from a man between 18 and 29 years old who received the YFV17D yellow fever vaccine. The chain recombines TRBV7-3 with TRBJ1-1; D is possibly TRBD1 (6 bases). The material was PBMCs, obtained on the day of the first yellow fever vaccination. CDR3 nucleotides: TGTGCCAGCAGCTTATCGGCGGGGGGCCGTACTGAAGCTTTCTTT. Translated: CASSLSAGGRTEAFF.